This TCR beta chain is drawn from a study of technical replicates of blood from a handful of donors. This CDR3 contains 13 residues. Trimming cost V 4 bases and J 6 bases, with 10 bases left between them. CDR1 is WSHSY, CDR2 SAAADI, per germline. The method was immunoSEQ multiplex PCR; TCRdb's version includes in-frame clones alone and lacks a portion of them. This sample has approximately 97,000 clones, with around 96% found just once. This receptor was identified in a human donor in good health. The sample comprised T cells isolated from PBMCs. The chain uses TRBV10-2 and TRBJ2-1; D gene unclear. The CDR3 sequence: CASSGRLGNEQFF. In DNA form, the CDR3 reads TGCGCCAGCAGTGGAAGGCTAGGCAATGAGCAGTTCTTC.